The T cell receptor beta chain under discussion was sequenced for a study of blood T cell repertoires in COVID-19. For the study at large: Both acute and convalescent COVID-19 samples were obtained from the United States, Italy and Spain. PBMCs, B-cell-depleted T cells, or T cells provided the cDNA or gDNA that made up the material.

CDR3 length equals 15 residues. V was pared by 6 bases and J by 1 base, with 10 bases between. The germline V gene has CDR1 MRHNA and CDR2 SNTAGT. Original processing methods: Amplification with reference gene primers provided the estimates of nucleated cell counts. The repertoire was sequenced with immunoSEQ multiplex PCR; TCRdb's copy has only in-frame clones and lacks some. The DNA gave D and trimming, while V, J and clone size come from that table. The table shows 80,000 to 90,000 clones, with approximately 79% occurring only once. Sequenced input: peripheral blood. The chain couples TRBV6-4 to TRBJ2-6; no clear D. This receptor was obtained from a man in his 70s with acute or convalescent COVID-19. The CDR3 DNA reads TGTGCCAGCAGCCACCTCGGGTCTGGGGCCAACGTCCTGACTTTC. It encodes CASSHLGSGANVLTF.